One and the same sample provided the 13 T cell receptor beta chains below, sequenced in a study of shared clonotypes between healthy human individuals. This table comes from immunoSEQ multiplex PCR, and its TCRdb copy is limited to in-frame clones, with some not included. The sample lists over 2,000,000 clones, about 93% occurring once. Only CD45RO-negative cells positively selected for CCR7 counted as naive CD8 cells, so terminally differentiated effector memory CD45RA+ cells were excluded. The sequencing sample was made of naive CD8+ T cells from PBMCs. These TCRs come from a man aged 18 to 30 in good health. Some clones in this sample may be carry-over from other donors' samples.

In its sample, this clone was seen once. The CDR3 DNA reads as TGCGCCAGCAGCCAAGACATCTCGTCTACTTGGGGGGGAGGCACTGAAGCTTTCTTT. Amino acids: CASSQDISSTWGGGTEAFF. V is TRBV4-3 and J is TRBJ1-1, with D perhaps TRBD1 (5 bases). Germline CDR1 and CDR2: LGHNA and YSLEER. The CDR3 covers 19 residues. V was clipped by 0 bases and J by 4 bases, with 24 bases between them.

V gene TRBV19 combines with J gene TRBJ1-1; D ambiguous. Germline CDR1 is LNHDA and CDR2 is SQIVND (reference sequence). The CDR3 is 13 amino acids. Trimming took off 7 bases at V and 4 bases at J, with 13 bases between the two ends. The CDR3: CASTDRAGTEAFF. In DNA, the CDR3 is TGTGCCAGTACGGACCGGGCGGGCACTGAAGCTTTCTTT.

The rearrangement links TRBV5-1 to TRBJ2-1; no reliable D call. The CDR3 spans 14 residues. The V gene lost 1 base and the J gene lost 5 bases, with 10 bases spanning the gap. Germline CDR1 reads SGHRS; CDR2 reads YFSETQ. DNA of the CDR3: TGCGCCAGCAGCTTGACCATAGGCGACAATGAGCAGTTCTTC. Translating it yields CASSLTIGDNEQFF.

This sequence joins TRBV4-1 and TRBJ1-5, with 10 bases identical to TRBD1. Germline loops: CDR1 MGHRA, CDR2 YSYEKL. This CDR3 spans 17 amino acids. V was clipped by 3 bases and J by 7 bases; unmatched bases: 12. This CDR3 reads CASSQTTGTGVLQPQHF. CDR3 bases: TGCGCCAGCAGCCAGACCACCGGGACAGGGGTTCTACAGCCCCAGCATTTT.

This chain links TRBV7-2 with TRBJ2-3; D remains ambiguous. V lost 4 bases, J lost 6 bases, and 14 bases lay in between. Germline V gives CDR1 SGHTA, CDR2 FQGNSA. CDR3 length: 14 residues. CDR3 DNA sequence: TGTGCCAGCAGCTCCCTGGGAACCTCGGATACGCAGTATTTT. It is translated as CASSSLGTSDTQYF.

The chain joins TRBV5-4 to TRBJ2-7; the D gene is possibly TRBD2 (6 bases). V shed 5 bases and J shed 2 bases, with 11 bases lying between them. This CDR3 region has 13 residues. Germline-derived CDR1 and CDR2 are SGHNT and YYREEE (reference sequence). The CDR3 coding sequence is TGTGCCAGCAGTATGGGGGGTCCCTACGAGCAGTACTTC. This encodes CASSMGGPYEQYF.

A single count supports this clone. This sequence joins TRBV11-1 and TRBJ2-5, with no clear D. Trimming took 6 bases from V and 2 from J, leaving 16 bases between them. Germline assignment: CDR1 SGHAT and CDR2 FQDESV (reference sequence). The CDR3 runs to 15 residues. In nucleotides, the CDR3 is TGTGCCAGCAGTTCCCGCGGCTGGATTCAAGAGACCCAGTACTTC. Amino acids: CASSSRGWIQETQYF. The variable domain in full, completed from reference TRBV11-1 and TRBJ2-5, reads EAEVAQSPRYKITEKSQAVAFWCDPISGHATLYWYRQILGQGPELLVQFQDESVVDDSQLPKDRFSAERLKGVDSTLKIQPAELGDSAMYLCASSSRGWIQETQYFGPGTRLLVL.

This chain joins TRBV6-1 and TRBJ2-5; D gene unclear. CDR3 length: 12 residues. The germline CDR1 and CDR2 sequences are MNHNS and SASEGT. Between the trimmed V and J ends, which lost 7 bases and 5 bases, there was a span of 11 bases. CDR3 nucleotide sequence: TGTGCCAGCACCCAAACTCCCGAGACCCAGTACTTC. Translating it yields CASTQTPETQYF.

The CDR3 sequence is CASTGPGNYGYTF. CDR3 in DNA: TGTGCCAGCACCGGACCGGGAAACTATGGCTACACCTTC. The rearrangement joins TRBV28 to TRBJ1-2; D ambiguous. Between the trimmed V and J ends, which lost 7 bases and 2 bases, there was a span of 11 bases. CDR1 is MDHEN, CDR2 SYDVKM, per germline. CDR3 length: 13 residues.

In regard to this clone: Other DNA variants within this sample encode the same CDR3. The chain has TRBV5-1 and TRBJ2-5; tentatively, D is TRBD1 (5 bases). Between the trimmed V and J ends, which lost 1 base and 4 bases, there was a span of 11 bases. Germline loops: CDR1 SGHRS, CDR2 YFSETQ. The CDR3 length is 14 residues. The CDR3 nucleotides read TGCGCCAGCAGCTTGACAGGTGTTGGAGAGACCCAGTACTTC. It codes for CASSLTGVGETQYF.

The CDR3, as DNA: TGTGCCAGCAGCATGGGACAGTTCTATGGCTACACCTTC. As protein: CASSMGQFYGYTF. V usage is TRBV9 and J usage is TRBJ1-2; TRBD1 aligns across 7 bases. This CDR3 is 13 amino acids long. Looked up from germline, CDR1 is SGDLS and CDR2 is YYNGEE. V lost 4 bases and J lost 4; bases outside the gene matches: 4. The whole variable domain, filled in from reference TRBV9 and TRBJ1-2, reads DSGVTQTPKHLITATGQRVTLRCSPRSGDLSVYWYQQSLDQGLQFLIQYYNGEERAKGNILERFSAQQFPDLHSELNLSSLELGDSALYFCASSMGQFYGYTFGSGTRLTVV.

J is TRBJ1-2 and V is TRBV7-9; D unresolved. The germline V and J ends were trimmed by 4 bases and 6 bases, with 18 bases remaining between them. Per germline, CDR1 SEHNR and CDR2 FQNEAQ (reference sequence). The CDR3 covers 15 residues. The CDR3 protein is CASSSNRAPQDGYTF. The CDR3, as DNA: TGTGCCAGCAGCTCAAATCGGGCCCCTCAGGATGGCTACACCTTC.

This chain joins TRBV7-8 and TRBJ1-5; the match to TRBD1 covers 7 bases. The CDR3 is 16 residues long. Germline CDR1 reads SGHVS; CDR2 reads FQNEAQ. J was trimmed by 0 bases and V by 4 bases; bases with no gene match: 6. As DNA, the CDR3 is TGTGCCAGCAGCTCCGGGACAGCTTATAGCAATCAGCCCCAGCATTTT. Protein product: CASSSGTAYSNQPQHF.